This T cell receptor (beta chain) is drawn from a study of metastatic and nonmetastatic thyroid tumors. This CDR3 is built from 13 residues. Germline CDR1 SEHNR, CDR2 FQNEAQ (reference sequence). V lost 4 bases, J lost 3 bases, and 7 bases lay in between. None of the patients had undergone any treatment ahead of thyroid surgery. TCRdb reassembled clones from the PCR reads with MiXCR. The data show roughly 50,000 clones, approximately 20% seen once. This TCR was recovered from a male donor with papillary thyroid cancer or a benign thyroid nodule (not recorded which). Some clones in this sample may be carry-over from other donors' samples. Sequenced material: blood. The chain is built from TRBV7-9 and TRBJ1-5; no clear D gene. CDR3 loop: CASSSRYNQPQHF. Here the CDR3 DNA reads TGTGCCAGCAGCTCCCGTTACAATCAGCCCCAGCATTTT.